The 26 T cell receptor beta chains below come from one sample, sequenced in a study of T cells in Graves' hyperthyroidism and ophthalmopathy. Amplified TCR beta CDR3 regions came from RNA transcripts. TCR CDR3 underwent first-round RT-PCR with the HTBI primer set. TCRdb fed the multiplex PCR reads into MiXCR, producing one record per CDR3 protein. This table holds 600,000 or so distinct CDR3 sequences, around 14% found once. Source material: blood. These receptors were obtained from a woman younger than 35 with Graves' ophthalmopathy.

This clonotype occurred many times. The chain links TRBV9 to TRBJ2-7, with 9 bases fitting TRBD1. The CDR3 has 14 residues. From germline, CDR1 is SGDLS and CDR2 YYNGEE. Germline trimming cut 5 bases from V and 0 bases from J; bases unmatched to any gene: 3. The CDR3 sequence: CASSGTGISYEQYF. CDR3 bases: TGTGCCAGCAGTGGGACAGGGATCTCCTACGAGCAGTACTTC.

In its sample, this clonotype was seen a few times. This chain joins TRBV29-1 and TRBJ1-1, with D unresolved. The germline V gene encodes CDR1 SQVTM and CDR2 ANQGSEA. V lost 4 bases to trimming and J lost 13 bases, with 7 bases between them. CDR3 length: 8 residues. The CDR3 DNA sequence: TGCAGCGTTGGACGGGGTTTCTTT. Its translation is CSVGRGFF. The complete variable domain, with remaining parts taken from reference TRBV29-1 and TRBJ1-1, reads SAVISQKPSRDICQRGTSLTIQCQVDSQVTMMFWYRQQPGQSLTLIATANQGSEATYESGFVIDKFPISRPNLTFSTLTVSNMSPEDSSIYLCSVGRGFFGQGTRLTVV.

This clonotype was detected ten times or more. The V and J genes are TRBV20-1 and TRBJ2-1, with TRBD2 matching over 7 bases. The CDR3 has 14 amino acids. Unmatched junction bases numbered 7, after V lost 4 bases and J lost 4 bases. Germline V CDR1 and CDR2: DFQATT, SNEGSKA (reference sequence). CDR3 amino acids: CSAMRERLYNEQFF. DNA of the CDR3: TGCAGTGCTATGCGGGAGCGGCTTTACAATGAGCAGTTCTTC.

The chain joins TRBV19 to TRBJ1-1; D remains ambiguous. Looked up from germline, CDR1 is LNHDA and CDR2 is SQIVND (reference sequence). The CDR3 is 12 amino acids. Trimming left V 7 bases short and J 4 bases short, with 10 bases between. The CDR3 protein is CASTLGSTEAFF. CDR3 nucleotide sequence: TGTGCCAGTACTTTAGGTAGCACTGAAGCTTTCTTT.

Comment on this clonotype: It may be a read error: a sequence one base away is much more abundant. The chain employs TRBV7-7 and TRBJ2-3; TRBD1 is a possible D gene (6 bases). This CDR3 contains 15 residues. Germline lookup yields CDR1 SSHAT and CDR2 FNYEAQ (reference sequence). Here the CDR3 reads CASSPQQGWADTKYF. The CDR3 region has the DNA TGTGCTAGCAGCCCACAACAGGGCTGGGCAGATACGAAGTATTTT.

V is TRBV5-4 and J is TRBJ1-2; 8 positions agree with TRBD1. Germline V gene sequence: CDR1 SGHNT, CDR2 YYREEE (reference sequence). After removal of 4 bases from V and 4 bases from J, the junction contained 9 bases not matched to a gene. This CDR3 contains 15 residues. The CDR3 bases are TGTGCCAGCAGCCCGACAGGGGAGGTGGGCTATGGCTACACCTTC. Its translation: CASSPTGEVGYGYTF.

As to this clonotype: Given the absence of the conserved phenylalanine or tryptophan at the CDR3 end, a read error is likely. The CDR3 DNA reads TGTGCCAGCAGTCCGAGGGTAGCGGGTCTTTCCTACGAGCAGTACCTC. It translates to CASSPRVAGLSYEQYL. V gene TRBV28 combines with J gene TRBJ2-7; 7 bases are shared with TRBD2. V was pared by 5 bases and J by 1 base, with 11 bases of the junction left unmatched. The CDR3 length is 16 residues. Germline assignment: CDR1 MDHEN and CDR2 SYDVKM.

The V and J genes are TRBV19 and TRBJ1-2; 9 nucleotides align to TRBD1. V was clipped by 3 bases and J by 7 bases; unmatched bases: 9. This CDR3 is 15 amino acids long. CDR1 LNHDA and CDR2 SQIVND come from the germline V gene (reference sequence). CDR3 sequence (DNA): TGTGCCAGTAGTATTGTTGAGGGACAGGGATCTGGCTACACCTTC. Residues: CASSIVEGQGSGYTF.

This clonotype was seen ten or more times. The chain couples TRBV7-2 to TRBJ2-3; 7 nucleotides align to TRBD2. Germline V gene sequence: CDR1 SGHTA, CDR2 FQGNSA. The length of the CDR3 is 14 residues. V lost 3 bases to trimming and J lost 14 bases; unmatched junction nucleotides: 14. The CDR3 loop reads CASSFSGQRHSGYF. In nucleotides, the CDR3 is TGTGCCAGCAGCTTTAGCGGGCAGAGGCACAGCGGGTATTTT.

As regards this clonotype: Just one base apart from a much larger clone, this may be a read error. V is TRBV6-1 and J is TRBJ1-1; the D is unclear. The CDR3 extends over 13 amino acids. V was pared by 6 bases and J by 3 bases, with 11 bases between. The V gene's germline CDR1 is MNHNS and CDR2 SASEGT. CDR3 loop: CASRHFGDTEAFF. The CDR3 region has the DNA TGTGCCAGCAGGCACTTCGGGGACACTGAAGCTTTCTTT.

This clonotype was seen at least ten times. This rearrangement joins TRBV12-3 or TRBV12-4 to TRBJ2-1; 9 bases are a match to TRBD1. J was trimmed by 11 bases and V by 3 bases; bases with no gene match: 11. The CDR3 covers 15 residues. CDR3 residues: CASSFGGTGSLQQFF. CDR3 in DNA: TGTGCCAGCAGTTTCGGCGGGACAGGGTCCCTACAGCAGTTCTTC.

A few counts support this clonotype. The rearrangement uses TRBV7-9 and TRBJ1-5; possibly TRBD1 for D (6 bases). The CDR3 is made up of 23 amino acids. The V and J ends lost 6 bases and 0 bases respectively, with 36 bases between them. Germline CDR1 reads SEHNR; CDR2 reads FQNEAQ (reference sequence). CDR3 nucleotides: TGTGCCAGCAGACCTACACATCCGAGGGGGGGTGGTTCGTTGGCTTATAGCAATCAGCCCCAGCATTTT. It codes for CASRPTHPRGGGSLAYSNQPQHF.

This chain joins TRBV4-3 and TRBJ1-4, with TRBD1 matching 7 bases. The length of the CDR3 is 18 residues. CDR1 is LGHNA and CDR2 is YSLEER in the germline V gene. Trimming took 4 bases from V and 0 from J; bases not matched to a gene: 11. CDR3 loop: CASSPQGGLVATNEKLFF. The DNA for the CDR3 is TGCGCCAGCAGCCCTCAGGGGGGCTTAGTTGCAACTAATGAAAAACTGTTTTTT.

This chain connects TRBV7-8 to TRBJ2-6; weak D call: TRBD1 (6 bases). The CDR3 is 16 amino acids. Trimming took 2 bases from V and 8 from J, leaving 16 bases between them. Germline assignment: CDR1 SGHVS and CDR2 FQNEAQ. CDR3: CASSLPRGRGSNVLTF. The CDR3 DNA sequence: TGTGCCAGCAGCTTACCTAGGGGTAGGGGGTCCAACGTCCTGACTTTC. The complete variable domain, with remaining parts taken from reference TRBV7-8 and TRBJ2-6, reads GAGVSQSPRYKVAKRGQDVALRCDPISGHVSLFWYQQALGQGPEFLTYFQNEAQLDKSGLPSDRFFAERPEGSVSTLKIQRTQQEDSAVYLCASSLPRGRGSNVLTFGAGSRLTVL.

The genes are TRBV7-9 and TRBJ2-3, with 8 bases identical to TRBD2. Per germline, CDR1 SEHNR and CDR2 FQNEAQ (reference sequence). CDR3 length equals 14 residues. With 5 bases clipped from V and 6 bases from J, the junction kept 7 bases outside the gene matches. In DNA form, the CDR3 reads TGTGCCAGCAGCGTTAGCGGGATGAGGGATACGCAGTATTTT. The encoded protein is CASSVSGMRDTQYF.

This clonotype occurred many times. The chain combines TRBV7-2 with TRBJ2-7; D gene ambiguous. V lost 5 bases to trimming and J lost 7 bases, with 12 bases between them. In germline, CDR1 is SGHTA, CDR2 FQGNSA. CDR3 length: 12 residues. For the CDR3, the DNA is TGTGCCAGCAGCCGAACGGTTGGGGAGCAGTACTTC. Protein sequence: CASSRTVGEQYF.

This clonotype has ten or more counts. This sequence joins TRBV6-6 and TRBJ2-1; 7 bases agree with TRBD2. Germline V gene lookup returns CDR1 MNHNY and CDR2 SVGAGI (reference sequence). The CDR3 length is 15 residues. Trimming removed 2 bases from V and 3 bases from J; junction bases left unmatched: 4. CDR3 bases: TGTGCCAGCAGTTACGGTGGACTAGACTACAATGAGCAGTTCTTC. Amino acid sequence: CASSYGGLDYNEQFF.

This clonotype was recorded many times. V usage is TRBV4-1 and J usage is TRBJ2-7; 9 nucleotides align to TRBD1. J was trimmed by 2 bases and V by 1 base; bases with no gene match: 6. Germline assignment: CDR1 MGHRA and CDR2 YSYEKL. The CDR3 sequence is 16 residues long. DNA for the CDR3: TGCGCCAGCAGCCAAGCACAGGGGGCGCGGACCTACGAGCAGTACTTC. Its protein is CASSQAQGARTYEQYF.

In its sample, this clonotype was seen once. The V gene is TRBV20-1, the J gene TRBJ2-2; 7 bases fit TRBD2. Germline V lookup: CDR1 DFQATT, CDR2 SNEGSKA (reference sequence). This CDR3 region has 13 residues. Trimming took 5 bases from V and 4 from J; bases not matched to a gene: 4. CDR3 sequence (DNA): TGCAGTGCTCATGCGGGAGCCACCGGGGAGCTGTTTTTT. Translating it yields CSAHAGATGELFF.

Ten or more counts support this clonotype. The chain uses TRBV28 and TRBJ1-4; weak D call: TRBD1 (5 bases). V was trimmed by 5 bases and J by 3 bases, leaving 10 bases between them. Germline V CDR1 and CDR2: MDHEN, SYDVKM. The CDR3 is made up of 14 amino acids. CDR3 DNA: TGTGCCAGCAGTATAGGGGCAGCTAATGAAAAACTGTTTTTT. Translated, it gives CASSIGAANEKLFF. Looking up the rest from reference TRBV28 and TRBJ1-4 gives the full variable domain: DVKVTQSSRYLVKRTGEKVFLECVQDMDHENMFWYRQDPGLGLRLIYFSYDVKMKEKGDIPEGYSVSREKKERFSLILESASTNQTSMYLCASSIGAANEKLFFGSGTQLSVL.

This clonotype was seen a handful of times. The J gene is TRBJ1-4, the V gene TRBV7-9; D is unresolved. CDR3 length equals 15 residues. V shed 4 bases and J shed 5 bases, with 14 bases lying between them. Germline loops: CDR1 SEHNR, CDR2 FQNEAQ (reference sequence). The CDR3 DNA reads TGTGCCAGCAGCTCTTCGGACGTAAAAAATGAAAAACTGTTTTTT. This codes for CASSSSDVKNEKLFF. The entire variable domain, with the rest obtained from reference TRBV7-9 and TRBJ1-4, is as follows: DTGVSQNPRHKITKRGQNVTFRCDPISEHNRLYWYRQTLGQGPEFLTYFQNEAQLEKSRLLSDRFSAERPKGSFSTLEIQRTEQGDSAMYLCASSSSDVKNEKLFFGSGTQLSVL.

To note about this clonotype: One junction end does not reproduce the germline sequence, and a read error may be involved. The J gene is TRBJ1-1, the V gene TRBV5-5, with TRBD1 matching over 8 bases. The CDR3 has 15 amino acids. Germline V CDR1 and CDR2: SGHKS, YYEKEE (reference sequence). This CDR3 reads CASSFGNRGYNEAFF. In DNA, the CDR3 is TGCGCCAGCAGCTTTGGAAACAGGGGGTACAATGAAGCTTTCTTT.

This clonotype was observed a handful of times. The rearrangement links TRBV9 to TRBJ2-2, with D possibly matching TRBD1 (5 bases). The germline V gene encodes CDR1 SGDLS and CDR2 YYNGEE. Trimming took off 5 bases at V and 2 bases at J, with 13 bases between the two ends. The CDR3 runs 15 residues. CDR3 region: CASSTAGSNTGELFF. The DNA for the CDR3 is TGTGCCAGCAGTACGGCAGGGTCTAACACCGGGGAGCTGTTTTTT.

This clonotype has a handful of counts. The chain has TRBV5-1 and TRBJ2-7, with TRBD2 as a possible D gene (6 bases). The V end lost 0 bases, the J end lost 3 bases, and 10 bases lay between the germline ends. The CDR3 extends over 14 amino acids. Germline values: CDR1 SGHRS, CDR2 YFSETQ. The CDR3 DNA is TGCGCCAGCAGCTTGGGCGGGATGGACTACGAGCAGTACTTC. Translated, it gives CASSLGGMDYEQYF. Variable domain in full (rest from reference TRBV5-1 and TRBJ2-7): KAGVTQTPRYLIKTRGQQVTLSCSPISGHRSVSWYQQTPGQGLQFLFEYFSETQRNKGNFPGRFSGRQFSNSRSEMNVSTLELGDSALYLCASSLGGMDYEQYFGPGTRLTVT.

There are many counts of this clonotype. The chain recombines TRBV27 with TRBJ2-1; D not resolved. Trimming took 3 bases from V and 10 from J, leaving 7 bases between them. The CDR3 length is 11 residues. The germline CDR1 and CDR2 sequences are MNHEY and SMNVEV (reference sequence). CDR3 sequence (DNA): TGTGCCAGCAGTTTCGCGCTGGAGCAGTTCTTC. It codes for CASSFALEQFF.

A few counts support this clonotype. This sequence joins TRBV4-1 and TRBJ1-6; D not certain. With 1 base removed from V and 12 bases from J, the gap between germline ends came to 22 bases. The CDR3 contains 17 residues. CDR1 is MGHRA, CDR2 YSYEKL, per germline. The CDR3, as DNA: TGCGCCAGCAGCCAAGTAGGGCCGAGGACCCATCCGATACCCCTCCACTTT. This sequence encodes CASSQVGPRTHPIPLHF.